This T cell receptor beta chain was sequenced in a study of blood T cell repertoires in COVID-19. Study as a whole: There were acute and convalescent COVID-19 samples, and they came from the United States, Italy and Spain. T cells, B-cell-depleted T cells, or PBMCs provided the cDNA or gDNA that served as material.

Study processing details: Amplified reference gene primers provided the basis for estimating nucleated cell counts. This table comes from immunoSEQ multiplex PCR, and its TCRdb copy is limited to in-frame clones, with some not included. V and J calls and clone size come straight from that table; D and trimming were deduced from the DNA. The repertoire holds 100,000 to 150,000 clones, with roughly two thirds as singletons. CDR1 is LGHDT and CDR2 is YNNKEL in the germline V gene (reference sequence). The J segment lost 3 bases and the V segment lost 5 bases, leaving 4 bases of the junction unmatched. CDR3 length: 14 residues.

The chain has TRBV3-1 (or the pseudogene TRBV3-2) and TRBJ2-1; 7 bases align to TRBD2. The sample consisted of peripheral blood. This TCR came from a woman aged 70-85 years with acute or convalescent COVID-19. The CDR3 bases are TGTGCCAGCAGCTGGGGACTACACTACAATGAGCAGTTCTTC. This translates into CASSWGLHYNEQFF.